Below, one T cell receptor (beta chain) is given with its context. Its antigen is not yet known. Base quality data are lacking; no much larger clone is found one base away. CDR1 and CDR2 are drawn from the germline V gene: SGDLS, YYNGEE. The CDR3 spans 17 residues, from the cysteine through the phenylalanine. CDR3 DNA only is kept here, 51 bases in frame from base 1. V lost 0 bases and J lost 2 bases; the stretch between them is 14 bases long. Ophthalmopathy patients were characterized by moderately to severely active disease, a Clinical Activity Score of at least 3, a NOSPECS grade of at least 4, and a disease duration under 3 months. Patients with other autoimmune diseases, uncontrolled infections, pregnancy or lactation were excluded. Diagnosis was based on clinical symptoms, serum thyroxine, TRAb, thyroid ultrasound and orbital computed tomography. Ficoll-Paque density gradient centrifugation was used to isolate PBMCs from about 10 ml of fresh peripheral blood. Trizol reagent was used to extract the total RNA, and its quality was then checked on an Agilent 2100 Bioanalyzer.

This sample is part of a study of Graves' ophthalmopathy and Graves' hyperthyroidism (dated by TCRdb to the late 2010s). Broadly, across the study: Peripheral blood was collected at initial diagnosis, prior to any treatment. To tell Graves' ophthalmopathy apart from Graves' hyperthyroidism, and to predict which patients would progress to ophthalmopathy, the study relied on TCR beta repertoire signatures. In total, 135 blood samples were TCR-sequenced: fewer than 50 ophthalmopathy, about 75 hyperthyroidism and about 17 hyperthyroidism-to-ophthalmopathy patients. Following sampling, methimazole starting at 30 mg daily was administered to hyperthyroidism patients, and high-dose intravenous methylprednisolone was administered to ophthalmopathy patients. To explore V-J signatures that separate ophthalmopathy from hyperthyroidism, a discovery set of more than 95 patients was enrolled, consisting of approximately 44 with ophthalmopathy and approximately 57 with stable hyperthyroidism. In over 5 hyperthyroidism patients, the T-cell repertoires found in thyroid tissue were compared with those found in blood. The independent validation cohort included around 19 hyperthyroidism patients plus 17 patients who later progressed from hyperthyroidism to ophthalmopathy.

For repertoire sequencing, the TCR beta CDR3 regions were amplified from RNA transcripts. A first-round RT-PCR used HTBI primers with the Qiagen OneStep RT-PCR kit, followed by a second-round multiplex PCR, size selection and purification. Sequencing of the libraries was carried out on an Illumina HiSeq2000 in paired-end mode with 100 bp reads. In the paper's pipeline: Reads were processed with SOAPnuke, discarding reads with adapters, uncalled bases, mean Phred below 15, or no exact constant-primer or identifier match. COPE v1.2.5 was used to merge high-quality paired reads. Each unique nucleotide sequence was treated as a clonotype, and MiTCR v1.1 was used to align the clonotypes to the IMGT TRB V, D and J references. Only V-J combinations with frequency above 0.0001 were analysed, covering 99.2% of repertoires. For each V-J combination, a TCR clonal expansion and chaos score was defined as the ratio of F50 clonal expansion to chaos observed in the TCRdist matrix. Welch's t-statistics and random forest were used to reduce features to approximately 13 V-J combinations, which were fed into a naive Bayes classifier. Thyroid-blood repertoire similarity was quantified with the Morisita-Horn index. TCRdb reran the public reads through fastp at Q25 and MiXCR, keeping productive beta chains. Each CDR3 protein appears once, grouped with its most common genes and DNA. None of the V and J calls come from the authors' own analysis; TCRdb made them. This sample has about 640,000 distinct CDR3 sequences in its table, and roughly 39% of those were observed once. The ten largest clones add up to over 2.5% of the sample.

Broad study findings and their caveats: Among expanded thyroid clonotypes with frequency above 0.001, most also showed up in blood, which suggests that blood repertoires may reflect the thyroid immune response. Ophthalmopathy was separated from stable hyperthyroidism by the 13-signature model with 87.88% sensitivity and less than 82% specificity in cross-validation and with 80%/75% in the test set. No statistical method was used to set the sample size in advance, and the investigators knew which group each participant was assigned to. In validation, the model predicted ophthalmopathy progression with nearly 71% sensitivity and roughly 72% specificity; 12 predicted patients were CT-confirmed with GO in a median of approximately six months.

Sequenced: peripheral blood. Here the chain combines TRBV9 and TRBJ2-2; TRBD2 is perhaps the D gene, given 6 matching bases. The receptor comes from an adult man with Graves' ophthalmopathy. The CDR3 loop reads CASSVDWTIPNTGELFF. The DNA sequence is TGTGCCAGCAGCGTAGATTGGACTATCCCTAACACCGGGGAGCTGTTTTTT.